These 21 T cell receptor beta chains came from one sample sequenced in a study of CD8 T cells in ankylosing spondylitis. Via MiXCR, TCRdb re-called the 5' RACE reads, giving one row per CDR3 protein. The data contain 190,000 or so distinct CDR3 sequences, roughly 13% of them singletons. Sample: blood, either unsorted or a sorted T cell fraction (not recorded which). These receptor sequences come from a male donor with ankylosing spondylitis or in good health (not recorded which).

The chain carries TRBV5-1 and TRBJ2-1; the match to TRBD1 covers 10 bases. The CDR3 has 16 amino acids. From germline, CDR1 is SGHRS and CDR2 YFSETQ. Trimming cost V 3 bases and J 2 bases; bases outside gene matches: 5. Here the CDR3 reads CASSSGQGFPYNEQFF. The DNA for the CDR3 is TGCGCCAGCAGCTCGGGACAGGGGTTTCCCTACAATGAGCAGTTCTTC.

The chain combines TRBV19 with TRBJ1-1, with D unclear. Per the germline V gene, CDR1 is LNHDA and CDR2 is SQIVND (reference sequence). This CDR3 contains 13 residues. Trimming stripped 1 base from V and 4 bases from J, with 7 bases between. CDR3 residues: CASSIAQSTEAFF. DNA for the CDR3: TGTGCCAGTAGTATAGCGCAGTCCACTGAAGCTTTCTTT.

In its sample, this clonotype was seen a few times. CDR3 region: CASSPRQGPRGELFF. The CDR3 region has the DNA TGTGCCAGCAGTCCTCGACAGGGACCTCGCGGGGAGCTGTTTTTT. The rearrangement joins TRBV12-3 or TRBV12-4 to TRBJ2-2; 7 bases align to TRBD1. The CDR3 is 15 residues long. V shed 5 bases, J shed 7 bases, and the junction held 10 bases outside the gene matches.

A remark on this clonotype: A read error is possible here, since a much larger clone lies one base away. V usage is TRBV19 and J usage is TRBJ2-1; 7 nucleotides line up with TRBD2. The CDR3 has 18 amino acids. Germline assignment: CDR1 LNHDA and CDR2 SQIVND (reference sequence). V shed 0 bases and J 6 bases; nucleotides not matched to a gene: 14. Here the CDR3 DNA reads TGTGCCAGTAGTATAGAGGGAGTGGCAGCGGGACCGTTCAATGAGCAGTTCTTC. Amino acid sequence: CASSIEGVAAGPFNEQFF.

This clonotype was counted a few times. CDR3 sequence: CASSLAGSGNTIYF. CDR3 in DNA: TGTGCCAGCAGTTTGGCAGGGAGTGGAAACACCATATATTTT. V usage is TRBV12-3 or TRBV12-4 and J usage is TRBJ1-3, with D perhaps TRBD1 (5 bases). The CDR3 runs 14 residues. V lost 3 bases to trimming and J lost 3 bases, with 9 bases between them.

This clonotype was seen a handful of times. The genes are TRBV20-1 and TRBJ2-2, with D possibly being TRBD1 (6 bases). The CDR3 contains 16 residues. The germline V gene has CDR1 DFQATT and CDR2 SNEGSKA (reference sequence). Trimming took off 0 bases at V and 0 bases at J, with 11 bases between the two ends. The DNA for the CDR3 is TGCAGTGCTAGAGATAACCAGGGGCCGAACACCGGGGAGCTGTTTTTT. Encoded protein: CSARDNQGPNTGELFF.

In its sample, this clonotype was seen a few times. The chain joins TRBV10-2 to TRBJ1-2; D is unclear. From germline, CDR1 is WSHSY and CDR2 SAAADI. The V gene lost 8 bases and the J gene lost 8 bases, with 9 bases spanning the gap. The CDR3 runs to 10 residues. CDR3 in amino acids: CASGSQGYTF. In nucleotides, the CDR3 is TGCGCCAGCGGTAGCCAGGGCTACACCTTC.

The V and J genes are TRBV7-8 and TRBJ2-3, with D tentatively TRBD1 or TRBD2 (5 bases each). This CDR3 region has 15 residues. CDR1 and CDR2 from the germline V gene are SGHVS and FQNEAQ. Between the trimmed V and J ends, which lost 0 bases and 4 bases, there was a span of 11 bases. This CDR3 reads CASSLAWGKSDTQYF. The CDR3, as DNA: TGTGCCAGCAGCTTAGCCTGGGGGAAGTCAGATACGCAGTATTTT. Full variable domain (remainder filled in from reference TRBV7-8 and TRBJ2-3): GAGVSQSPRYKVAKRGQDVALRCDPISGHVSLFWYQQALGQGPEFLTYFQNEAQLDKSGLPSDRFFAERPEGSVSTLKIQRTQQEDSAVYLCASSLAWGKSDTQYFGPGTRLTVL.

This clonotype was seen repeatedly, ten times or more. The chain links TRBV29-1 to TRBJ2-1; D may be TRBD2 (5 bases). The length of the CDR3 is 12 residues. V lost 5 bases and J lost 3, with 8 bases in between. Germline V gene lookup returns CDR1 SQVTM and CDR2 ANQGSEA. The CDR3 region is CSVYGNYNEQFF. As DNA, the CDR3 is TGCAGCGTTTACGGGAACTACAATGAGCAGTTCTTC.

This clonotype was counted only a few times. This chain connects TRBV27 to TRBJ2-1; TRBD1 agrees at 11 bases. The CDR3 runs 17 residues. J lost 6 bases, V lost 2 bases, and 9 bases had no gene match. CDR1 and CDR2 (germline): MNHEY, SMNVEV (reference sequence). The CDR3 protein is CASSLLSPGQGVNEQFF. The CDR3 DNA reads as TGTGCCAGCAGTTTACTCTCCCCGGGACAGGGGGTCAATGAGCAGTTCTTC.

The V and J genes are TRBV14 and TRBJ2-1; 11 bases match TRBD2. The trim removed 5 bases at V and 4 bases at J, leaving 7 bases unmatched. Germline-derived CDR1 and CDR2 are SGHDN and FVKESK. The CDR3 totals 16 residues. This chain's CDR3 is CASSLRGTSGYNEQFF. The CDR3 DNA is TGTGCCAGCAGCTTACGCGGGACTAGCGGTTACAATGAGCAGTTCTTC.

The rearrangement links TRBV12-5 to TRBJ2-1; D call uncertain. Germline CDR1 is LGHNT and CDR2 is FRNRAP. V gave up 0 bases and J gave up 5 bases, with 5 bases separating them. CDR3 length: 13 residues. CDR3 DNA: TGTGCTAGTGGTTTGGTAACAAACAATGAGCAGTTCTTC. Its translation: CASGLVTNNEQFF.

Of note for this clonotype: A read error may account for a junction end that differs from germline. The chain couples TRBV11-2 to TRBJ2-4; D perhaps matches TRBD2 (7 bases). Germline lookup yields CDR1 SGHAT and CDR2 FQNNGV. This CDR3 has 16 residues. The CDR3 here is CASRLEGGLAKNIQYF. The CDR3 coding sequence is TGTGCCAGCAGATTAGAGGGGGGGCTCGCCAAAAACATTCAGTACTTC.

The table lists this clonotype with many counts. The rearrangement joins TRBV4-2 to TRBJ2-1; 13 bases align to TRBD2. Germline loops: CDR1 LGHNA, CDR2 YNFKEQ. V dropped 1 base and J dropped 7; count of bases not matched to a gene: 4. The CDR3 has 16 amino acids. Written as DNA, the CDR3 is TGTGCCAGCAGCCAAGTACTAGCGGGAGGGCCGAATGAGCAGTTCTTC. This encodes CASSQVLAGGPNEQFF.

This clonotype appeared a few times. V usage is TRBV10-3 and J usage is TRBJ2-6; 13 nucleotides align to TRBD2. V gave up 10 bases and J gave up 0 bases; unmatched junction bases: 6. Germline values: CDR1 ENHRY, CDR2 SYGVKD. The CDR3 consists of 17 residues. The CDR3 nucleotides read TGTGCCACCTTCGGGACTAGCGGGGTCTCTGGGGCCAACGTCCTGACTTTC. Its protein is CATFGTSGVSGANVLTF.

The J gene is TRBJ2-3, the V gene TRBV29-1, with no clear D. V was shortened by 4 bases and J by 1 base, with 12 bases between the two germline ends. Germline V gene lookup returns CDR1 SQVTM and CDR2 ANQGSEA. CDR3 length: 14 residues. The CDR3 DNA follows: TGCAGCGTTGGAGACGTTGGGGGCACAGATACGCAGTATTTT. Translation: CSVGDVGGTDTQYF.

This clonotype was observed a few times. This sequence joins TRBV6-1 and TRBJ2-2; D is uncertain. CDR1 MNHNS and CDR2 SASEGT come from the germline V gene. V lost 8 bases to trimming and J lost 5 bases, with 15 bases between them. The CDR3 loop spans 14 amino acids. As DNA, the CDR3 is TGTGCCAGCTTGCGGACCACGCTAACCGGGGAGCTGTTTTTT. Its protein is CASLRTTLTGELFF.

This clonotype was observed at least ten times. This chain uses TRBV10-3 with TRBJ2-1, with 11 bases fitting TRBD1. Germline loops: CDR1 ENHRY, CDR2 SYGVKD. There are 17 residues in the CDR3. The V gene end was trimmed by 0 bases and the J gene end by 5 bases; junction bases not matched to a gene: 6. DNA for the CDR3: TGTGCCATCAGTGAGTCGAGGGACAGGGGGGTCCACAATGAGCAGTTCTTC. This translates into CAISESRDRGVHNEQFF.

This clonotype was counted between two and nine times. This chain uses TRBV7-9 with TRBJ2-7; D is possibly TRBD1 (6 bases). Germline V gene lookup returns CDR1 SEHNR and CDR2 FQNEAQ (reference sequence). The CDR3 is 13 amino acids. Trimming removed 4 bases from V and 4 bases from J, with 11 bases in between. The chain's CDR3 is CASSSDRTYEQYF. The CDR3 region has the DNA TGTGCCAGCAGCTCAGACAGGACTTACGAGCAGTACTTC.

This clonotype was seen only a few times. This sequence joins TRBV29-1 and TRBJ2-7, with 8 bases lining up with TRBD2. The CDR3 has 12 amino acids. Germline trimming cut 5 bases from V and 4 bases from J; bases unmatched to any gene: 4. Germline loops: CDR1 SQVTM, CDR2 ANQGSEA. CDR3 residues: CSVRGGRYEQYF. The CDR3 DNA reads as TGCAGCGTTCGGGGGGGCCGGTACGAGCAGTACTTC.

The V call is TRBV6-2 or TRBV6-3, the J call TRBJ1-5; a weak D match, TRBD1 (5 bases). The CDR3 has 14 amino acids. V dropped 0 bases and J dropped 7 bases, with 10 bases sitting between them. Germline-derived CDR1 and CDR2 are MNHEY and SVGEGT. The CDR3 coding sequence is TGTGCCAGCAGTTACTCGATGGGGGACCAGCCCCAGCATTTT. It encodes CASSYSMGDQPQHF.